Below, 3 T cell receptor beta chains from the same sample are listed, as sequenced in a study of blood T cell repertoires in COVID-19. The repertoire was sequenced with immunoSEQ multiplex PCR; TCRdb's copy has only in-frame clones and lacks some. The data contain around 140,000 clones, about 89% of them singletons. Sequenced material: peripheral blood. These receptors came from a woman between 65 and 79 years old with COVID-19, enrolled during active disease.

Concerning this clone itself: The sample has other DNA sequences that encode this CDR3 too. The J gene is TRBJ2-2, the V gene TRBV2; TRBD2 might be the D (5 bases). The V end lost 3 bases, the J end lost 7 bases, and 9 bases lay between the germline ends. Germline V gene sequence: CDR1 SNHLY, CDR2 FYNNEI. This CDR3 spans 13 amino acids. The CDR3, as DNA: TGTGCCAGCAGTGATGGTCGGGGCGGGGAGCTGTTTTTT. It specifies CASSDGRGGELFF. The full variable domain, its missing parts supplied by reference TRBV2 and TRBJ2-2, is EPEVTQTPSHQVTQMGQEVILRCVPISNHLYFYWYRQILGQKVEFLVSFYNNEISEKSEIFDDQFSVERPDGSNFTLKIRSTKLEDSAMYFCASSDGRGGELFFGEGSRLTVL.

The table lists this clone with a few counts. The V call is TRBV30, the J call TRBJ2-2; 7 bases line up with TRBD1. CDR1 GTSNPN and CDR2 SVGIG come from the germline V gene (reference sequence). The CDR3 runs 14 residues. Trimming at V came to 3 bases and at J to 4 bases, leaving 5 bases not matched to a gene. The CDR3: CAWRRGRLTGELFF. In nucleotides, the CDR3 is TGTGCCTGGAGGAGGGGGCGCCTCACCGGGGAGCTGTTTTTT.

The chain joins TRBV6-2 or TRBV6-3 to TRBJ1-2, with D perhaps matching TRBD1 (5 bases). V lost 5 bases and J 2 bases, leaving 12 bases between the germline ends. The CDR3 runs to 14 residues. CDR1 and CDR2 (germline): MNHEY, SVGEGT. CDR3 sequence (DNA): TGTGCCAGCAGTCCAGGATCAGGGAACTATGGCTACACCTTC. As protein: CASSPGSGNYGYTF.